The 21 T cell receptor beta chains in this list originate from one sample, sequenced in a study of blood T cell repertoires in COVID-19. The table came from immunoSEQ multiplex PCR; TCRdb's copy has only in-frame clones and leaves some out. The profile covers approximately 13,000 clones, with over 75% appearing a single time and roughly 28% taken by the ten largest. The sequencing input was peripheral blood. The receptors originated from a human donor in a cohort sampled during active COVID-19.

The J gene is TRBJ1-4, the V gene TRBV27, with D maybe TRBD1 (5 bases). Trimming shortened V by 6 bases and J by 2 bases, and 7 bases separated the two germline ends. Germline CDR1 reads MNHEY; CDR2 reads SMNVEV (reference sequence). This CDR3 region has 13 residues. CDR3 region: CASSPGTNEKLFF. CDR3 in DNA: TGTGCCAGCAGCCCAGGGACTAATGAAAAACTGTTTTTT.

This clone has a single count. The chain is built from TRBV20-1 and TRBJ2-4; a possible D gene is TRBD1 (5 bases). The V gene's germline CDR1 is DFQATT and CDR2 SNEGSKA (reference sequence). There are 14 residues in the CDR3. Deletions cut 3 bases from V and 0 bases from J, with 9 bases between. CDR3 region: CSASPQGAKNIQYF. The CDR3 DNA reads TGCAGTGCTAGTCCCCAGGGAGCCAAAAACATTCAGTACTTC.

The CDR3 sequence: CASSEAPEEGYNEQFF. As DNA, the CDR3 is TGTGCCAGCAGTGAAGCGCCGGAGGAGGGCTACAATGAGCAGTTCTTC. V is TRBV2 and J is TRBJ2-1, with D perhaps TRBD2 (6 bases). The CDR3 is made up of 16 amino acids. Trimming shortened V by 0 bases and J by 3 bases, and 12 bases separated the two germline ends. The germline V gene encodes CDR1 SNHLY and CDR2 FYNNEI.

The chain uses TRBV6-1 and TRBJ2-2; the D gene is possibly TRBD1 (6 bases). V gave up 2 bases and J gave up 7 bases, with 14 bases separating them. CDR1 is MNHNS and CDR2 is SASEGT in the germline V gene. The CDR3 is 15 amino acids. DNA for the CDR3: TGTGCCAGCAGTGAACCAGGGGCCGGCGGCGGGGAGCTGTTTTTT. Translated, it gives CASSEPGAGGGELFF.

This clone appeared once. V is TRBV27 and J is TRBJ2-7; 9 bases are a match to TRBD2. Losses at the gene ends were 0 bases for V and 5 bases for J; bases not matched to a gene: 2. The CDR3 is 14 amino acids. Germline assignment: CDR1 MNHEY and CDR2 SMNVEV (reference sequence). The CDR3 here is CASSLSAGGNEQYF. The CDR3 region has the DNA TGTGCCAGCAGTTTATCAGCGGGAGGTAACGAGCAGTACTTC.

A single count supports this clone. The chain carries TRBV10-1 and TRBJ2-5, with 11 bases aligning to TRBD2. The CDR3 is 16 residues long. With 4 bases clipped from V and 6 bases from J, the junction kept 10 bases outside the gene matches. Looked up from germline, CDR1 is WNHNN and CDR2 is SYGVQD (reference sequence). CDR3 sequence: CASSAGLAGRGKTQYF. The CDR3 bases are TGCGCCAGCAGTGCCGGACTAGCGGGTCGGGGGAAGACCCAGTACTTC.

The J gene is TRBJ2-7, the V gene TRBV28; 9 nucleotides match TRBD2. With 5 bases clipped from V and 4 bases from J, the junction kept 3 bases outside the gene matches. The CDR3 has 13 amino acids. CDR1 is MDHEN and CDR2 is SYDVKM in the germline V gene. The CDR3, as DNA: TGTGCCAGCAGTCAAGCGGGGGGTTACGAGCAGTACTTC. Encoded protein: CASSQAGGYEQYF.

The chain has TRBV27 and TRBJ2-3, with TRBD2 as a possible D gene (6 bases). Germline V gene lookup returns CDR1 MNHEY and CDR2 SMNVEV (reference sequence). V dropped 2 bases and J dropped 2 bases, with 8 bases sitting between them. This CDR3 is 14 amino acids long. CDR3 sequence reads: CASSLGTLTDTQYF. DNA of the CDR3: TGTGCCAGCAGTTTAGGGACTCTCACAGATACGCAGTATTTT.

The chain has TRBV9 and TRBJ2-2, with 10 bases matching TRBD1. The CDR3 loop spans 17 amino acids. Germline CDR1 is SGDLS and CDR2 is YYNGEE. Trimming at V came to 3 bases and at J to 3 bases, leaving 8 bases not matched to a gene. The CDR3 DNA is TGTGCCAGCAGCGCTAACCGGGACAGGGGTTACACCGGGGAGCTGTTTTTT. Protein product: CASSANRDRGYTGELFF.

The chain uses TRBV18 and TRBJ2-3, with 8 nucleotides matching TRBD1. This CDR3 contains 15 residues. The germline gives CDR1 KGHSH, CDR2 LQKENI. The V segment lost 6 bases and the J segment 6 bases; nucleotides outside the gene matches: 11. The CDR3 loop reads CASSTSTGATDTQYF. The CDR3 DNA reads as TGTGCCAGCTCCACGTCGACAGGGGCCACTGATACGCAGTATTTT. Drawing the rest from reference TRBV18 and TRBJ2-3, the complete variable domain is NAGVMQNPRHLVRRRGQEARLRCSPMKGHSHVYWYRQLPEEGLKFMVYLQKENIIDESGMPKERFSAEFPKEGPSILRIQQVVRGDSAAYFCASSTSTGATDTQYFGPGTRLTVL.

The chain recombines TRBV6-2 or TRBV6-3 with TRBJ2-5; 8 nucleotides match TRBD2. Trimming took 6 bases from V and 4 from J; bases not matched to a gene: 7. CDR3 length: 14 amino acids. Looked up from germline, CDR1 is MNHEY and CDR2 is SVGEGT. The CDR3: CASSPAGDIETQYF. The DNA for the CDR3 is TGTGCCAGCAGCCCAGCGGGAGACATAGAGACCCAGTACTTC.

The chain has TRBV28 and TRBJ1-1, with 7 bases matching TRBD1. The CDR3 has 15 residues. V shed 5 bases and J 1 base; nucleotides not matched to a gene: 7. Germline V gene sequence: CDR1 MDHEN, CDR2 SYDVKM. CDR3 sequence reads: CASSRGRTGNTEAFF. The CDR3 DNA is TGTGCCAGCAGTAGAGGTCGGACAGGGAACACTGAAGCTTTCTTT.

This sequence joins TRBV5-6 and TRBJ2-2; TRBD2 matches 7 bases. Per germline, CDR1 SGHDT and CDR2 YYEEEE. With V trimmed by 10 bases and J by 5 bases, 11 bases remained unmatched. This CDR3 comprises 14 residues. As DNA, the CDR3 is TGTGCCCGCGGGTCGGGGGGTTTGACCGGGGAGCTGTTTTTT. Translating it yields CARGSGGLTGELFF. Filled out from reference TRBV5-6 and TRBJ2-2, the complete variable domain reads DAGVTQSPTHLIKTRGQQVTLRCSPKSGHDTVSWYQQALGQGPQFIFQYYEEEERQRGNFPDRFSGHQFPNYSSELNVNALLLGDSALYLCARGSGGLTGELFFGEGSRLTVL.

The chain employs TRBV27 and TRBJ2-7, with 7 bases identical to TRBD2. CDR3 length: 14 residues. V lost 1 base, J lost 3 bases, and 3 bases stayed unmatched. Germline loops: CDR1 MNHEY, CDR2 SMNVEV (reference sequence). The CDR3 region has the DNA TGTGCCAGCAGTTTATTTGGGGGGGTCTACGAGCAGTACTTC. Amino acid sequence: CASSLFGGVYEQYF.

The CDR3 reads CASSQAREAPYNEQFF. DNA of the CDR3: TGCGCCAGCAGCCAAGCCCGGGAGGCCCCCTACAATGAGCAGTTCTTC. The rearrangement uses TRBV4-3 and TRBJ2-1, with TRBD2 matching over 7 bases. Germline assignment: CDR1 LGHNA and CDR2 YSLEER. The CDR3 loop spans 16 amino acids. V lost 1 base to trimming and J lost 2 bases; unmatched junction nucleotides: 5.

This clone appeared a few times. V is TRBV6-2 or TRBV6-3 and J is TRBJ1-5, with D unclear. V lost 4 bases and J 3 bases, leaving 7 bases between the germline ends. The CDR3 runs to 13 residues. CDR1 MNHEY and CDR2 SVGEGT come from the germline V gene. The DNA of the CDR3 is TGTGCCAGCAGTTCCCAGATCAATCAGCCCCAGCATTTT. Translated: CASSSQINQPQHF.

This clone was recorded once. CDR3 region: CASSRWGGDIYF. The CDR3 DNA reads as TGCGCCAGCAGCCGCTGGGGGGGGGACATATATTTT. The rearrangement uses TRBV5-1 and TRBJ1-3, with D possibly TRBD1 on 5 matching bases. CDR1 is SGHRS and CDR2 is YFSETQ in the germline V gene. This CDR3 is built from 12 residues. V lost 4 bases and J 12 bases, leaving 14 bases between the germline ends.

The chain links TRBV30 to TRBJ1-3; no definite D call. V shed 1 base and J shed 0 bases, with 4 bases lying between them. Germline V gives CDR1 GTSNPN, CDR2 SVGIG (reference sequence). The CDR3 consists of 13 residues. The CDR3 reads CAWSAVSGNTIYF. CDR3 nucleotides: TGTGCCTGGAGTGCGGTCTCTGGAAACACCATATATTTT.

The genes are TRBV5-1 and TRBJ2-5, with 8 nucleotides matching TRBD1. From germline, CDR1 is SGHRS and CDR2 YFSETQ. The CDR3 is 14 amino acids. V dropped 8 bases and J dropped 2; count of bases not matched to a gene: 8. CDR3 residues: CARLGQGFQETQYF. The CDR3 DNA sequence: TGCGCCAGACTCGGACAGGGCTTTCAAGAGACCCAGTACTTC.

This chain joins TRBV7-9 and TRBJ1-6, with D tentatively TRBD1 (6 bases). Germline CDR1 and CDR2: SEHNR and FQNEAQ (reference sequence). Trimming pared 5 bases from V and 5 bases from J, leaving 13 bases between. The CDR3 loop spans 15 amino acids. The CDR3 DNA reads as TGTGCCAGCAGCGTATACAGGGCAGATAATTCACCCCTCCACTTT. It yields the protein CASSVYRADNSPLHF.

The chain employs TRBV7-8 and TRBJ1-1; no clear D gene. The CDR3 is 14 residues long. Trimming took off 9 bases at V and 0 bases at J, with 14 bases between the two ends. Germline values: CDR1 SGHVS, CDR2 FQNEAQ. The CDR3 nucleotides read TGTGCCAGTGTGAGTCGTAAAGTGAACACTGAAGCTTTCTTT. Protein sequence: CASVSRKVNTEAFF.